This entry lists 24 T cell receptor beta chains sequenced from one sample in a study of blood T cell repertoires in COVID-19. Sequencing used immunoSEQ multiplex PCR; TCRdb keeps in-frame clones, though not all of them. The sample contains around 46,000 clones, around 80% of which appear only once. Sequences were obtained from peripheral blood. These receptors all stem from a man in his 70s with acute or convalescent COVID-19.

The chain employs TRBV19 and TRBJ1-5; 9 bases fit TRBD1. Germline CDR1 reads LNHDA; CDR2 reads SQIVND (reference sequence). The trim removed 6 bases at V and 2 bases at J, leaving 5 bases unmatched. CDR3 length: 15 residues. In DNA, the CDR3 is TGTGCCAGTAGAGCCGGGACAGGGCGCAATCAGCCCCAGCATTTT. Translated, it gives CASRAGTGRNQPQHF.

V usage is TRBV7-8 and J usage is TRBJ1-5, with 10 bases matching TRBD1. The germline gives CDR1 SGHVS, CDR2 FQNEAQ. The CDR3 totals 17 residues. Trimming at V came to 4 bases and at J to 4 bases, leaving 10 bases not matched to a gene. The CDR3 nucleotides are TGTGCCAGCAGCTCGGGGACAGGGGCGGGGAGGAATCAGCCCCAGCATTTT. It yields the protein CASSSGTGAGRNQPQHF.

The chain combines TRBV11-2 with TRBJ2-7; tentative D call: TRBD1 (5 bases). V dropped 4 bases and J dropped 2 bases, with 15 bases sitting between them. This CDR3 contains 15 residues. Germline loops: CDR1 SGHAT, CDR2 FQNNGV. CDR3 amino acids: CASSYPGDRAYEQYF. The CDR3 DNA sequence: TGTGCCAGCAGCTACCCGGGCGACAGAGCCTACGAGCAGTACTTC.

This chain joins TRBV7-3 and TRBJ2-5; 8 bases map to TRBD1. V dropped 5 bases and J dropped 2; count of bases not matched to a gene: 7. The germline gives CDR1 SGHTA, CDR2 FQGTGA. The CDR3 runs to 15 residues. In DNA form, the CDR3 reads TGTGCCAGCAGCCCTTCGGGGACAGGTCAAGAGACCCAGTACTTC. It codes for CASSPSGTGQETQYF.

The chain has TRBV4-1 and TRBJ1-1, with 11 nucleotides matching TRBD1. Germline lookup yields CDR1 MGHRA and CDR2 YSYEKL. Trimming at V came to 4 bases and at J to 4 bases, leaving 2 bases not matched to a gene. CDR3 length: 14 residues. The DNA of the CDR3 is TGCGCCAGCAGCCGGGGGACAGGGGGCACTGAAGCTTTCTTT. Its translation is CASSRGTGGTEAFF.

This clone was counted only a few times. The chain is built from TRBV4-3 and TRBJ2-1; 9 bases match TRBD2. J was trimmed by 7 bases and V by 0 bases; bases with no gene match: 10. In germline, CDR1 is LGHNA, CDR2 YSLEER. There are 17 residues in the CDR3. CDR3 sequence: CASSQDWGRGGRNEQFF. The CDR3 DNA reads as TGCGCCAGCAGCCAAGATTGGGGGCGGGGGGGCAGAAATGAGCAGTTCTTC.

The V and J genes are TRBV28 and TRBJ1-1; 7 nucleotides match TRBD1. This CDR3 contains 11 residues. Germline V gene lookup returns CDR1 MDHEN and CDR2 SYDVKM. V dropped 6 bases and J dropped 7; count of bases not matched to a gene: 2. The CDR3 region has the DNA TGTGCCAGCAGGCAGGGGGGTGAAGCTTTCTTT. As protein: CASRQGGEAFF.

The V and J genes are TRBV9 and TRBJ2-7; possibly TRBD1 for D (6 bases). The germline V gene encodes CDR1 SGDLS and CDR2 YYNGEE. Trimming took 4 bases from V and 3 from J, leaving 17 bases between them. The CDR3 is made up of 15 amino acids. CDR3 loop: CASSSRTEDFYEQYF. Written as DNA, the CDR3 is TGTGCCAGCAGCTCCCGGACAGAGGACTTCTACGAGCAGTACTTC.

The chain employs TRBV3-1 (or the pseudogene TRBV3-2) and TRBJ2-7; D perhaps matches TRBD2 (5 bases). The germline gives CDR1 LGHDT, CDR2 YNNKEL (reference sequence). The CDR3 is 14 residues long. V was shortened by 0 bases and J by 2 bases, with 8 bases between the two germline ends. The CDR3 region is CASSQDALAYEQYF. The CDR3 DNA follows: TGTGCCAGCAGCCAAGATGCACTAGCCTACGAGCAGTACTTC.

The chain recombines TRBV6-2 or TRBV6-3 with TRBJ2-1; a weak D match, TRBD1 (5 bases). V lost 6 bases, J lost 4 bases, and 10 bases lay in between. This CDR3 is built from 13 residues. Germline V gene lookup returns CDR1 MNHEY and CDR2 SVGEGT. In DNA form, the CDR3 reads TGTGCCAGCAGCCTAAGGGGATACAATGAGCAGTTCTTC. Amino acids: CASSLRGYNEQFF.

The chain uses TRBV6-5 and TRBJ1-3; possible D gene TRBD1, 6 bases. V lost 7 bases to trimming and J lost 3 bases, with 13 bases between them. Germline CDR1 reads MNHEY; CDR2 reads SVGAGI. This CDR3 contains 14 residues. This CDR3 is CASTGTSYGNTIYF. In nucleotides, the CDR3 is TGTGCCAGCACTGGGACAAGCTATGGAAACACCATATATTTT.

The CDR3 sequence is CASSPSGATYNEQFF. The CDR3 region has the DNA TGTGCCAGCAGCCCTAGCGGGGCAACCTACAATGAGCAGTTCTTC. This chain joins TRBV9 and TRBJ2-1; 9 positions match TRBD2. Germline trimming cut 4 bases from V and 2 bases from J; bases unmatched to any gene: 4. The germline V gene encodes CDR1 SGDLS and CDR2 YYNGEE. The CDR3 has 15 amino acids.

The genes are TRBV19 and TRBJ2-2; no reliable D call. Trimming cost V 3 bases and J 0 bases, with 8 bases left between them. The germline V gene encodes CDR1 LNHDA and CDR2 SQIVND (reference sequence). There are 15 residues in the CDR3. CDR3: CASSISTANTGELFF. In nucleotides, the CDR3 is TGTGCCAGTAGTATCTCCACAGCGAACACCGGGGAGCTGTTTTTT.

The CDR3 DNA sequence: TGTGCCAGCAGCCAAGGACTAGCGGGAGCTAGCACAGATACGCAGTATTTT. Its protein is CASSQGLAGASTDTQYF. The genes are TRBV11-3 and TRBJ2-3, with TRBD2 identical over 13 bases. The V gene's germline CDR1 is SGHNT and CDR2 YENEEA. CDR3 size: 17 residues. The junction had 5 bases not matched to a gene; V was cut back by 5 bases and J by 0 bases.

This chain joins TRBV12-3 or TRBV12-4 and TRBJ2-2, with D possibly being TRBD1 (5 bases). The CDR3 covers 13 residues. V was clipped by 1 base and J by 6 bases, with 6 bases between them. The CDR3 loop reads CASSLETAGELFF. As DNA, the CDR3 is TGTGCCAGCAGTTTAGAGACAGCCGGGGAGCTGTTTTTT.

The chain couples TRBV15 to TRBJ1-2, with 8 bases identical to TRBD1. J lost 8 bases, V lost 7 bases, and 9 bases had no gene match. The V gene's germline CDR1 is LNHNV and CDR2 YYDKDF (reference sequence). The CDR3 contains 13 residues. CDR3 region: CATTSDRGLGYTF. As DNA, the CDR3 is TGTGCCACCACCTCCGACAGGGGACTCGGCTACACCTTC.

The chain links TRBV28 to TRBJ2-7; possible D gene TRBD2, 5 bases. The V gene's germline CDR1 is MDHEN and CDR2 SYDVKM. The CDR3 covers 15 residues. Trimming removed 6 bases from V and 3 bases from J, with 18 bases in between. CDR3 coding DNA: TGTGCCAGCAGCAACCCCCCCCGGGGAGACTACGAGCAGTACTTC. Its protein is CASSNPPRGDYEQYF.

The chain couples TRBV19 to TRBJ1-3; D is unclear. The CDR3 loop spans 13 amino acids. The V and J ends lost 4 bases and 1 base respectively, with 5 bases between them. Germline V gene data show CDR1 as LNHDA and CDR2 as SQIVND (reference sequence). In nucleotides, the CDR3 is TGTGCCAGTAGTACGGGGTCTGGAAACACCATATATTTT. It yields the protein CASSTGSGNTIYF. Looking up the rest from reference TRBV19 and TRBJ1-3 gives the full variable domain: DGGITQSPKYLFRKEGQNVTLSCEQNLNHDAMYWYRQDPGQGLRLIYYSQIVNDFQKGDIAEGYSVSREKKESFPLTVTSAQKNPTAFYLCASSTGSGNTIYFGEGSWLTVV.

The rearrangement joins TRBV3-1 (or the pseudogene TRBV3-2) to TRBJ1-1; D gene unclear. The ends were cut back, 3 bases at V and 5 bases at J, with 10 bases in the middle. CDR3 length: 13 residues. Germline V gives CDR1 LGHDT, CDR2 YNNKEL (reference sequence). The CDR3 DNA sequence: TGTGCCAGCAGCCAGAATCAACAGACTGAAGCTTTCTTT. Translated, it gives CASSQNQQTEAFF.

This sequence joins TRBV11-2 and TRBJ1-1, with TRBD1 as a possible D gene (6 bases). Trimming removed 0 bases from V and 8 bases from J, with 16 bases in between. The CDR3 consists of 15 residues. From germline, CDR1 is SGHAT and CDR2 FQNNGV. CDR3 in amino acids: CASSLDRIQGGEAFF. In DNA, the CDR3 is TGTGCCAGCAGCTTAGATAGGATACAGGGAGGGGAAGCTTTCTTT. The full variable domain, in which reference TRBV11-2 and TRBJ1-1 provide the parts outside the CDR3, is EAGVAQSPRYKIIEKRQSVAFWCNPISGHATLYWYQQILGQGPKLLIQFQNNGVVDDSQLPKDRFSAERLKGVDSTLKIQPAKLEDSAVYLCASSLDRIQGGEAFFGQGTRLTVV.

The V and J genes are TRBV7-2 and TRBJ2-3, with 11 bases lining up with TRBD2. This CDR3 has 14 amino acids. Germline V gives CDR1 SGHTA, CDR2 FQGNSA. V trimming: 5 bases; J trimming: 8 bases; junction bases outside the gene matches: 6. CDR3 region: CASSPSLAGGTQYF. The CDR3 nucleotides read TGTGCCAGCAGCCCAAGCCTAGCGGGAGGTACGCAGTATTTT.

J is TRBJ1-2 and V is TRBV9, with D uncertain. The germline gives CDR1 SGDLS, CDR2 YYNGEE. This CDR3 region has 15 residues. V was clipped by 4 bases and J by 1 base, with 14 bases between them. The CDR3 region is CASSPDHNINYGYTF. CDR3 nucleotide sequence: TGTGCCAGCAGCCCTGATCACAATATTAACTATGGCTACACCTTC. Complete variable domain (other parts from reference TRBV9 and TRBJ1-2): DSGVTQTPKHLITATGQRVTLRCSPRSGDLSVYWYQQSLDQGLQFLIQYYNGEERAKGNILERFSAQQFPDLHSELNLSSLELGDSALYFCASSPDHNINYGYTFGSGTRLTVV.

CDR3 in amino acids: CATSAGVEQFF. As DNA, the CDR3 is TGTGCCACCAGTGCGGGGGTAGAGCAGTTCTTC. The chain combines TRBV24-1 with TRBJ2-1; perhaps TRBD2 as D (6 bases). Germline loops: CDR1 KGHDR, CDR2 SFDVKD. The V end lost 5 bases, the J end lost 10 bases, and 8 bases lay between the germline ends. The CDR3 consists of 11 residues.

The rearrangement links TRBV4-1 to TRBJ2-7, with 9 bases lining up with TRBD1. CDR3 length: 15 residues. Germline CDR1 and CDR2: MGHRA and YSYEKL. Trimming took 4 bases from V and 5 from J; bases not matched to a gene: 9. In DNA form, the CDR3 reads TGCGCCAGCAGCCGCCCCGGGACAGGGCCCGACGAGCAGTACTTC. Translated: CASSRPGTGPDEQYF.